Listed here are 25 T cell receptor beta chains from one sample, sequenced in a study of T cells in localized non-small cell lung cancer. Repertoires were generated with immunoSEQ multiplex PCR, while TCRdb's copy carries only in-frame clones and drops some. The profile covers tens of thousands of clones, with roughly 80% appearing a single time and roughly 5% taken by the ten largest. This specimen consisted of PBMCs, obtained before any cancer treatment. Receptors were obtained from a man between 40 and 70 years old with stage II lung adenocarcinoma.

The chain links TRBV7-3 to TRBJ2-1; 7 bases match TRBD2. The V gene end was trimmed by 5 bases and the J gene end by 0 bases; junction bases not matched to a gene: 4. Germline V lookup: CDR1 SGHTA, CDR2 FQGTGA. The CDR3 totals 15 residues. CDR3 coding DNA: TGTGCCAGCAGCCCTAGCGGTTCCTCCTACAATGAGCAGTTCTTC. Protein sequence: CASSPSGSSYNEQFF.

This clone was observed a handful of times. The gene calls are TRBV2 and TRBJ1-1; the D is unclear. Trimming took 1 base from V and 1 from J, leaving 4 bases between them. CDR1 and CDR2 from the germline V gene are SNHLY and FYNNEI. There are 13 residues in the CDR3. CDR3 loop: CASSEVENTEAFF. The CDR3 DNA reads TGTGCCAGCAGTGAAGTGGAGAACACTGAAGCTTTCTTT.

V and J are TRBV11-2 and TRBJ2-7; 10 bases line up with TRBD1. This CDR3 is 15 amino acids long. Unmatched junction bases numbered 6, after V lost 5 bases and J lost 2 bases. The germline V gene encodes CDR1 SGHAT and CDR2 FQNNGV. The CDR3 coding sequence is TGTGCCAGCAGCGAAGGACAGGGGGTAACCTACGAGCAGTACTTC. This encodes CASSEGQGVTYEQYF.

The CDR3, as DNA: TGTGCCAGCAGCTTATTACAGCTCACCGGGGAGCTGTTTTTT. It specifies CASSLLQLTGELFF. The chain recombines TRBV7-9 with TRBJ2-2; D is unclear. CDR1 and CDR2 (germline): SEHNR, FQNEAQ (reference sequence). Trimming took 2 bases from V and 4 from J, leaving 8 bases between them. This CDR3 is 14 amino acids long.

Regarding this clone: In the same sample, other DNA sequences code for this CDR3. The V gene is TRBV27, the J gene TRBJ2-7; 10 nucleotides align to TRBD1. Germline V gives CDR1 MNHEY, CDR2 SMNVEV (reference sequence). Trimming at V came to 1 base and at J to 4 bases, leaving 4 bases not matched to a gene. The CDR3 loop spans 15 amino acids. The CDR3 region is CASSLFPGQGYEQYF. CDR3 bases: TGTGCCAGCAGTTTATTTCCGGGACAGGGGTACGAGCAGTACTTC.

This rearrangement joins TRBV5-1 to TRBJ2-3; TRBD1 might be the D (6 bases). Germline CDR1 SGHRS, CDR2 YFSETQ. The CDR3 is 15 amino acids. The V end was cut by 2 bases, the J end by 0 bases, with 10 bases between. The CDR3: CASSLDGQSTDTQYF. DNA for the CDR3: TGCGCCAGCAGCTTAGACGGACAGAGCACAGATACGCAGTATTTT.

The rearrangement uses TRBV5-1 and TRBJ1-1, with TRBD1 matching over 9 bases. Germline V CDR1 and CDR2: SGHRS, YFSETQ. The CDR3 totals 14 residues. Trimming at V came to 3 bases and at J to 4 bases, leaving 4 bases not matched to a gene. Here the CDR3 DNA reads TGCGCCAGCAGCTGGGGACAGGGAATCACTGAAGCTTTCTTT. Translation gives CASSWGQGITEAFF.

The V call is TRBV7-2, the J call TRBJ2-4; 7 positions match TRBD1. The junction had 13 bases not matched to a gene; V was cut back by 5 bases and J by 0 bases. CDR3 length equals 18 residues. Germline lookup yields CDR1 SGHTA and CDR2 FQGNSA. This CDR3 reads CASSGGGGDSLAKNIQYF. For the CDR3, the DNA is TGTGCCAGCAGCGGAGGCGGTGGGGACAGTCTAGCCAAAAACATTCAGTACTTC. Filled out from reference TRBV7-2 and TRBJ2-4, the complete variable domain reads GAGVSQSPSNKVTEKGKDVELRCDPISGHTALYWYRQSLGQGLEFLIYFQGNSAPDKSGLPSDRFSAERTGGSVSTLTIQRTQQEDSAVYLCASSGGGGDSLAKNIQYFGAGTRLSVL.

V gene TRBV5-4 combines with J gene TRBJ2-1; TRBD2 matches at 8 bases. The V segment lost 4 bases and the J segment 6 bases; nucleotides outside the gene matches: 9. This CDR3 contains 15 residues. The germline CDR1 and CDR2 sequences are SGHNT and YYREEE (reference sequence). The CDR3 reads CASSGGLGERNEQFF. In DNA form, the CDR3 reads TGTGCCAGCAGCGGGGGACTAGGGGAACGCAATGAGCAGTTCTTC.

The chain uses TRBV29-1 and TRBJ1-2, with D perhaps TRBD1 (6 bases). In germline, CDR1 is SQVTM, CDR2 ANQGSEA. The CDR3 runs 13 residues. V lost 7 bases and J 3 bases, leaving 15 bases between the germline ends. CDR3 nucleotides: TGCAGCGCATCCGGGACAACGGACTATGGCTACACCTTC. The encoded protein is CSASGTTDYGYTF.

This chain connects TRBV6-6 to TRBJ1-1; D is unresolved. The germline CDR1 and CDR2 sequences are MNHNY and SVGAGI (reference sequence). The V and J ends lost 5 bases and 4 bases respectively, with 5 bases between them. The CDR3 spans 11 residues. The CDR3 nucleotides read TGTGCCAGCAGTGAGGCCACTGAAGCTTTCTTT. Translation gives CASSEATEAFF.

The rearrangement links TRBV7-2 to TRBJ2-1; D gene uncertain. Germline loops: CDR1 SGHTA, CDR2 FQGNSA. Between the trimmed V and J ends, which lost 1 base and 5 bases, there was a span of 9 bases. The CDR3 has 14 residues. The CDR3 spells CASSLEVIDNEQFF. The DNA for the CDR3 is TGTGCCAGCAGCTTAGAGGTCATTGACAATGAGCAGTTCTTC. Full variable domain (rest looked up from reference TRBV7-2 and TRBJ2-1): GAGVSQSPSNKVTEKGKDVELRCDPISGHTALYWYRQSLGQGLEFLIYFQGNSAPDKSGLPSDRFSAERTGGSVSTLTIQRTQQEDSAVYLCASSLEVIDNEQFFGPGTRLTVL.

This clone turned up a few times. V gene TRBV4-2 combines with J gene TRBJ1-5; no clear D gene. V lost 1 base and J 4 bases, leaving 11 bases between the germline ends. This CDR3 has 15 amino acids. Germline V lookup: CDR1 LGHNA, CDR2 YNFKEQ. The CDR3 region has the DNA TGTGCCAGCAGCCAAGGGTCCGCGGGTAATCAGCCCCAGCATTTT. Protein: CASSQGSAGNQPQHF.

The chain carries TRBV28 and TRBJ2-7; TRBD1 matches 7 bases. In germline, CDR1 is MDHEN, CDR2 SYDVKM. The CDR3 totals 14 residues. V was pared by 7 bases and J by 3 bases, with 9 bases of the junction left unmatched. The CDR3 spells CASTGTASFYEQYF. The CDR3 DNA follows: TGTGCCAGCACCGGGACAGCCTCTTTCTACGAGCAGTACTTC.

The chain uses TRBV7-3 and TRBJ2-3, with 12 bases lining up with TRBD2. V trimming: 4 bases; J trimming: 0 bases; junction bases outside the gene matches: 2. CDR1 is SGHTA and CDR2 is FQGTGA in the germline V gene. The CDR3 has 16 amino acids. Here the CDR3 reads CASSSGTSGSTDTQYF. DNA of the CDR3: TGTGCCAGCAGCTCCGGGACTAGCGGGAGCACAGATACGCAGTATTTT.

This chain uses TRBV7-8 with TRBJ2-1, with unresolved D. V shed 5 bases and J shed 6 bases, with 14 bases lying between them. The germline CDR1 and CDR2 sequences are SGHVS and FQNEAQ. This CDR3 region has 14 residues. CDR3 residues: CASSAEDRANEQFF. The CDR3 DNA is TGTGCCAGCAGCGCAGAGGACCGGGCCAATGAGCAGTTCTTC.

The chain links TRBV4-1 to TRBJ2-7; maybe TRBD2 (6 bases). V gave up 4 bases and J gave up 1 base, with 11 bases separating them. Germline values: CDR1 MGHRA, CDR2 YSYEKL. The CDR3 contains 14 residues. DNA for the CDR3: TGCGCCAGCAGCCGTAATAGCGGATCCTACGAGCAGTACTTC. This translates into CASSRNSGSYEQYF.

In DNA form, the CDR3 reads TGTGCCAGCAGTTACTCGCAGGGGGCAGCTTTCTTT. Translating gives CASSYSQGAAFF. The chain recombines TRBV6-6 with TRBJ1-1; 8 nucleotides agree with TRBD1. This CDR3 is 12 amino acids long. V shed 0 bases, J shed 10 bases, and the junction held 1 base outside the gene matches. CDR1 is MNHNY, CDR2 SVGAGI, per germline (reference sequence).

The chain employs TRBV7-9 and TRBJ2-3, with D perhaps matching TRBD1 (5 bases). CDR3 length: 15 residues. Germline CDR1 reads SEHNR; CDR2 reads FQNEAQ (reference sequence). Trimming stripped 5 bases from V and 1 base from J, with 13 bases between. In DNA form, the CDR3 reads TGTGCCAGCAGCCCCTCAGGGCCCCGCACAGATACGCAGTATTTT. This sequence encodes CASSPSGPRTDTQYF.

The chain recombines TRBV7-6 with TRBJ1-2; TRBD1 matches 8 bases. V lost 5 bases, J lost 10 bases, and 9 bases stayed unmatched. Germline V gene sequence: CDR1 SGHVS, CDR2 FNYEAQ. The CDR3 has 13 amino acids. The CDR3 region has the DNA TGTGCCAGCAGCCCAACAGGGGGTCACTCCTACACCTTC. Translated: CASSPTGGHSYTF.

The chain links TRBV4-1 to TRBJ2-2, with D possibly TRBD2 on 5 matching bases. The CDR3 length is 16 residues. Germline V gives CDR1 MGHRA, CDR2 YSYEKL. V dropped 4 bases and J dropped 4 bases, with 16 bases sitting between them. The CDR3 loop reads CASSPPTTTATGELFF. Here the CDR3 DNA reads TGCGCCAGCAGCCCACCGACTACCACGGCCACCGGGGAGCTGTTTTTT.

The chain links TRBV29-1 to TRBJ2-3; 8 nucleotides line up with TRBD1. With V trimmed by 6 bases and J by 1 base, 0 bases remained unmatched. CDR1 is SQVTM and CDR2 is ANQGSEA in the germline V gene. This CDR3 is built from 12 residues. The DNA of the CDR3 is TGCAGCGTGGACAGGGGCACAGATACGCAGTATTTT. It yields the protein CSVDRGTDTQYF.

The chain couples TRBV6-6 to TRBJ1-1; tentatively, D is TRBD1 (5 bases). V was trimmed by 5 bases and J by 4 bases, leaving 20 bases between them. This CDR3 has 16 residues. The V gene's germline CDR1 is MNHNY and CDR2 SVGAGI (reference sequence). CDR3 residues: CASSPPRDRRGTEAFF. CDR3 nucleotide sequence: TGTGCCAGCAGTCCACCCCGGGACCGCCGCGGCACTGAAGCTTTCTTT.

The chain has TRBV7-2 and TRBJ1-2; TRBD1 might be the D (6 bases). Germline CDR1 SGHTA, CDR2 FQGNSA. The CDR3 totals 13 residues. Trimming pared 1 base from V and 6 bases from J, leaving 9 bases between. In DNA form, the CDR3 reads TGTGCCAGCAGCTTAGGGGACACTAATGGCTACACCTTC. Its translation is CASSLGDTNGYTF.

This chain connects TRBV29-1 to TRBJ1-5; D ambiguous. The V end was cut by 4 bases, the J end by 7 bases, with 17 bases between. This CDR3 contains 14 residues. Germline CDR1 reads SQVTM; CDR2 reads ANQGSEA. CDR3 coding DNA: TGCAGCGTTGGGTCATTAAGGGCGGGACAGCCCCAGCATTTT. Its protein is CSVGSLRAGQPQHF.